The 3 T cell receptor beta chains below all came from one sample that was sequenced in a study of CD8 T cells in Susac syndrome. Random-hexamer reverse transcription was applied to about 0.5 to 1 ug RNA. TCRdb passed the immunoSEQ multiplex PCR reads through MiXCR, listing each CDR3 protein once. The data contain roughly 130,000 distinct CDR3 sequences, about 95% of them seen just once; the ten biggest clones take up over 0.1%. Sequencing was carried out using CD4+ T cells from PBMCs. These receptors were taken from a human donor in good health.

The chain is built from TRBV24-1 and TRBJ2-5, with TRBD2 identical over 8 bases. In germline, CDR1 is KGHDR, CDR2 SFDVKD. J lost 7 bases, V lost 3 bases, and 6 bases had no gene match. CDR3 length equals 14 residues. The DNA of the CDR3 is TGTGCCACCAGTGATGCCGGGGGGGTAGGGACCCAGTACTTC. It encodes CATSDAGGVGTQYF.

This chain joins TRBV29-1 and TRBJ2-5; weak D call: TRBD1 (5 bases). Trimming left V 6 bases short and J 2 bases short, with 16 bases between. Germline V CDR1 and CDR2: SQVTM, ANQGSEA. This CDR3 comprises 14 residues. CDR3 DNA: TGCAGCGTCCTGGTGGGTCCAGGGCAAGAGACCCAGTACTTC. Translated, it gives CSVLVGPGQETQYF.

The chain links TRBV3-1 to TRBJ2-1; D not certain. Germline lookup yields CDR1 LGHDT and CDR2 YNNKEL (reference sequence). The CDR3 length is 15 residues. Trimming removed 0 bases from V and 2 bases from J, with 8 bases in between. The CDR3 region is CASSQDRVTYNEQFF. The CDR3, as DNA: TGTGCCAGCAGCCAAGATAGGGTAACCTACAATGAGCAGTTCTTC.